This T cell receptor (beta chain) was obtained from a study of blood T cell repertoires in COVID-19. Overall study context: Samples of COVID-19 (acute and convalescent) were obtained from the United States, Italy and Spain.

As originally analysed: Reference gene primer amplification gave estimated nucleated cell counts. Clones were sequenced by immunoSEQ multiplex PCR, and TCRdb holds only the in-frame ones, with some missing. V, J and clone size reflect that table, while D and trimming were determined from the DNA. The sample holds over 150,000 clones, approximately 84% seen once. The germline V gene has CDR1 SGDLS and CDR2 YYNGEE. V was cut by 0 bases and J by 7 bases, with 20 bases left in between. This CDR3 contains 17 residues. The material sequenced was peripheral blood. The chain uses TRBV9 and TRBJ2-1; a weak D match, TRBD2 (6 bases). The clonotype originates from a human donor with acute or convalescent COVID-19. The donor label of this sample is uncertain. As DNA, the CDR3 is TGTGCCAGCAGCGTAGCCCCCCCAGGGTCAGGGAGGAATGAGCAGTTCTTC. Protein: CASSVAPPGSGRNEQFF.